The next 27 T cell receptor beta chains were all read from a single sample in a study of T cell changes during pregnancy in multiple sclerosis. The data were produced by immunoSEQ multiplex PCR, yet TCRdb's version contains in-frame clones alone and is incomplete. The top ten clones hold less than 0.8% of a sample with about 40,000 clones, about 90% of them seen once. Sequencing was performed on CD4+ T cells from peripheral blood mononuclear cells, taken before pregnancy. Receptors were obtained from a female donor with multiple sclerosis, enrolled in a pregnancy study.

This clone has just a few counts. The chain combines TRBV15 with TRBJ2-5, with TRBD2 matching over 7 bases. The CDR3 sequence is 16 residues long. Germline V gene data show CDR1 as LNHNV and CDR2 as YYDKDF (reference sequence). J lost 3 bases, V lost 3 bases, and 10 bases had no gene match. The CDR3 protein is CATSRGRSGTEETQYF. CDR3 nucleotide sequence: TGTGCCACCAGCAGGGGGAGGAGCGGGACTGAAGAGACCCAGTACTTC.

The chain joins TRBV19 to TRBJ2-1; D not resolved. The CDR3 covers 14 residues. The ends were cut back, 5 bases at V and 9 bases at J, with 17 bases in the middle. In germline, CDR1 is LNHDA, CDR2 SQIVND (reference sequence). DNA of the CDR3: TGTGCCAGTAGTGTCTCCCCCGGGTCTTCTGAGCAGTTCTTC. Encoded protein: CASSVSPGSSEQFF.

The chain employs TRBV2 and TRBJ2-2; tentative D call: TRBD1 (6 bases). The germline V gene encodes CDR1 SNHLY and CDR2 FYNNEI. V was clipped by 1 base and J by 4 bases, with 7 bases between them. The CDR3 runs to 14 residues. Here the CDR3 reads CASSEGTVTGELFF. The DNA of the CDR3 is TGTGCCAGCAGTGAAGGGACAGTCACCGGGGAGCTGTTTTTT. The whole variable domain, remainder taken from reference TRBV2 and TRBJ2-2, is EPEVTQTPSHQVTQMGQEVILRCVPISNHLYFYWYRQILGQKVEFLVSFYNNEISEKSEIFDDQFSVERPDGSNFTLKIRSTKLEDSAMYFCASSEGTVTGELFFGEGSRLTVL.

The chain has TRBV5-1 and TRBJ2-1, with a tentative D call TRBD2 (6 bases). V shed 0 bases and J shed 0 bases, with 10 bases lying between them. CDR3 length equals 16 residues. Per germline, CDR1 SGHRS and CDR2 YFSETQ. This CDR3 is CASSLDLRGSYNEQFF. The DNA for the CDR3 is TGCGCCAGCAGCTTGGATTTGCGGGGCTCCTACAATGAGCAGTTCTTC.

The chain carries TRBV6-1 and TRBJ2-3; 8 bases agree with TRBD2. The V and J ends lost 4 bases and 0 bases, in that order; junction bases with no gene match: 3. Germline V gene sequence: CDR1 MNHNS, CDR2 SASEGT. The CDR3 length is 15 residues. The CDR3 reads CASSVSSGSTDTQYF. The DNA for the CDR3 is TGTGCCAGCAGTGTTTCTAGCGGGAGCACAGATACGCAGTATTTT.

This chain links TRBV11-2 with TRBJ1-4, with 9 positions matching TRBD1. The germline gives CDR1 SGHAT, CDR2 FQNNGV. The CDR3 has 17 residues. V was pared by 4 bases and J by 8 bases, with 14 bases of the junction left unmatched. The CDR3 sequence: CASSSDLPGTGSEKLFF. Written as DNA, the CDR3 is TGTGCCAGCAGCTCGGACCTTCCCGGGACAGGGTCGGAAAAACTGTTTTTT.

This chain joins TRBV13 and TRBJ2-7; TRBD2 agrees at 8 bases. CDR3 size: 14 residues. CDR1 PRHDT and CDR2 FYEKMQ come from the germline V gene (reference sequence). The trim removed 0 bases at V and 3 bases at J, leaving 1 base unmatched. CDR3 nucleotides: TGTGCCAGCAGCTTAGGACTAGCGGTCTACGAGCAGTACTTC. It codes for CASSLGLAVYEQYF.

The chain employs TRBV7-9 and TRBJ2-2; a possible D gene is TRBD2 (5 bases). CDR3 length: 14 amino acids. V was cut by 2 bases and J by 4 bases, with 8 bases left in between. CDR1 is SEHNR, CDR2 FQNEAQ, per germline (reference sequence). In nucleotides, the CDR3 is TGTGCCAGCAGCTTATTAGCGAGCACCGGGGAGCTGTTTTTT. It is translated as CASSLLASTGELFF.

This clone was detected only once. The gene calls are TRBV9 and TRBJ2-4, with 8 bases matching TRBD2. Losses at the gene ends were 0 bases for V and 7 bases for J; bases not matched to a gene: 6. Looked up from germline, CDR1 is SGDLS and CDR2 is YYNGEE. The CDR3 spans 15 residues. The chain's CDR3 is CASSVDLRGGNIQYF. As DNA, the CDR3 is TGTGCCAGCAGCGTAGATTTACGGGGGGGGAACATTCAGTACTTC.

The chain uses TRBV28 and TRBJ2-2, with 9 bases that match TRBD1. Germline CDR1 is MDHEN and CDR2 is SYDVKM. CDR3 length: 15 amino acids. V lost 6 bases and J lost 5; bases outside the gene matches: 7. The CDR3 coding sequence is TGTGCCAGCAGACAGAACAGGGGGCGGACCGGGGAGCTGTTTTTT. Encoded protein: CASRQNRGRTGELFF.

Regarding this clone: The junction does not match germline at one end; this may be a read error. This sequence joins TRBV19 and TRBJ1-5; TRBD1 matches at 9 bases. The CDR3 sequence is 15 residues long. The germline V gene has CDR1 LNHDA and CDR2 SQIVND (reference sequence). CDR3 loop: CASNLGTGTNQSQHF. In DNA form, the CDR3 reads TGTGCCAGTAATTTGGGGACAGGGACAAATCAGTCCCAGCATTTT.

J is TRBJ2-7 and V is TRBV19; a weak D match, TRBD2 (5 bases). CDR3 length: 12 amino acids. CDR1 and CDR2 (germline): LNHDA, SQIVND (reference sequence). The ends were cut back, 3 bases at V and 6 bases at J, with 9 bases in the middle. The CDR3 loop is CASSIRGSEQYF. CDR3 DNA sequence: TGTGCCAGTAGTATTCGGGGAAGCGAGCAGTACTTC.

The CDR3 DNA reads TGCGCCAGCAGCCAAGACGCCCGGGGCAATGAGCAGTTCTTC. Translation gives CASSQDARGNEQFF. V is TRBV4-3 and J is TRBJ2-1, with D maybe TRBD2 (5 bases). The V end was cut by 0 bases, the J end by 6 bases, with 9 bases between. The CDR3 contains 14 residues. The V gene's germline CDR1 is LGHNA and CDR2 YSLEER.

This chain links TRBV5-4 with TRBJ2-3; TRBD2 matches at 8 bases. CDR1 is SGHNT, CDR2 YYREEE, per germline (reference sequence). After removal of 6 bases from V and 0 bases from J, the junction contained 6 bases not matched to a gene. The CDR3 contains 15 residues. The CDR3 sequence is CASTLSGTSTDTQYF. The CDR3 DNA is TGTGCCAGCACCCTTAGCGGGACTAGCACAGATACGCAGTATTTT. The full variable domain, completed using reference TRBV5-4 and TRBJ2-3, is ETGVTQSPTHLIKTRGQQVTLRCSSQSGHNTVSWYQQALGQGPQFIFQYYREEENGRGNFPPRFSGLQFPNYSSELNVNALELDDSALYLCASTLSGTSTDTQYFGPGTRLTVL.

This clone was counted a single time. The V and J genes are TRBV15 and TRBJ1-5, with TRBD1 matching 7 bases. CDR1 and CDR2 (germline): LNHNV, YYDKDF (reference sequence). This CDR3 is 16 amino acids long. V trimming: 4 bases; J trimming: 1 base; junction bases outside the gene matches: 7. CDR3 sequence: CATSKGTVGSNQPQHF. CDR3 DNA: TGTGCCACCAGCAAAGGGACAGTAGGGAGCAATCAGCCCCAGCATTTT.

The gene calls are TRBV18 and TRBJ2-3; possible D gene TRBD2, 6 bases. Trimming removed 2 bases from V and 7 bases from J, with 10 bases in between. The CDR3 is 13 residues long. Per the germline V gene, CDR1 is KGHSH and CDR2 is LQKENI. The CDR3 protein is CASSPKDYNTQYF. CDR3 bases: TGTGCCAGCTCACCAAAGGACTACAATACGCAGTATTTT.

The chain has TRBV5-4 and TRBJ2-7; 9 bases fit TRBD1. After removal of 5 bases from V and 2 bases from J, the junction contained 11 bases not matched to a gene. Germline CDR1 and CDR2: SGHNT and YYREEE (reference sequence). The CDR3 is 16 residues long. CDR3 loop: CASSSEEGTGPYEQYF. The CDR3, as DNA: TGTGCCAGCAGTTCCGAGGAAGGGACAGGGCCCTACGAGCAGTACTTC.

The CDR3 here is CAWSAGLLYNEQFF. The CDR3, as DNA: TGTGCCTGGAGTGCGGGACTTCTTTACAATGAGCAGTTCTTC. The rearrangement joins TRBV30 to TRBJ2-1; tentatively, D is TRBD2 (6 bases). Trimming shortened V by 1 base and J by 4 bases, and 11 bases separated the two germline ends. This CDR3 has 14 residues. The germline gives CDR1 GTSNPN, CDR2 SVGIG (reference sequence).

In regard to this clone: In the same sample, other DNA sequences code for this CDR3. V usage is TRBV6-6 and J usage is TRBJ2-3; 9 bases are a match to TRBD2. V shed 5 bases, J shed 3 bases, and the junction held 6 bases outside the gene matches. CDR3 length equals 15 residues. CDR1 is MNHNY, CDR2 SVGAGI, per germline (reference sequence). Written as DNA, the CDR3 is TGTGCCAGCAGTCTTAGCGGGAGAGGGACAGATACGCAGTATTTT. Translation: CASSLSGRGTDTQYF.

This clone has only one observation. This chain joins TRBV19 and TRBJ1-3, with D possibly being TRBD1 (6 bases). The length of the CDR3 is 16 residues. The V and J ends lost 2 bases and 2 bases respectively, with 13 bases between them. CDR1 LNHDA and CDR2 SQIVND come from the germline V gene (reference sequence). In DNA form, the CDR3 reads TGTGCCAGTAGTATAAGAGGACAGTATGCTGGAAACACCATATATTTT. Protein sequence: CASSIRGQYAGNTIYF.

In its sample, this clone was seen once. V gene TRBV28 combines with J gene TRBJ2-7; 9 bases match TRBD1. V lost 5 bases and J lost 5; bases outside the gene matches: 7. CDR3 length: 14 residues. The germline CDR1 and CDR2 sequences are MDHEN and SYDVKM. The CDR3 is CASSMGQGFDEQYF. CDR3 DNA: TGTGCCAGCAGTATGGGACAGGGCTTTGACGAGCAGTACTTC.

V usage is TRBV7-8 and J usage is TRBJ2-7; 7 bases fit TRBD2. From germline, CDR1 is SGHVS and CDR2 FQNEAQ. The ends lost 1 base at V and 5 bases at J; junction bases unmatched: 8. The CDR3 has 15 residues. The CDR3, as DNA: TGTGCCAGCAGCTTAGTCCAGCGGGATGCGGACGAGCAGTACTTC. It specifies CASSLVQRDADEQYF.

This rearrangement joins TRBV7-3 to TRBJ2-1; possibly TRBD1 for D (6 bases). CDR3 length equals 15 residues. Germline loops: CDR1 SGHTA, CDR2 FQGTGA. V was cut by 0 bases and J by 4 bases, with 10 bases left in between. In DNA form, the CDR3 reads TGTGCCAGCAGCTTAACTAGGGACATTTACAATGAGCAGTTCTTC. Translated: CASSLTRDIYNEQFF.

V and J are TRBV28 and TRBJ1-4; tentatively, D is TRBD1 (5 bases). Trimming pared 3 bases from V and 8 bases from J, leaving 22 bases between. CDR3 size: 17 residues. Germline CDR1 MDHEN, CDR2 SYDVKM. In DNA form, the CDR3 reads TGTGCCAGCAGTTTGCGGTGGCAGGGTGTATATCTGGAAAAACTGTTTTTT. The encoded protein is CASSLRWQGVYLEKLFF.

This rearrangement joins TRBV9 to TRBJ2-2; 7 bases line up with TRBD1. CDR3 length: 15 amino acids. Trimming took 3 bases from V and 4 from J; bases not matched to a gene: 6. Per germline, CDR1 SGDLS and CDR2 YYNGEE. The CDR3 is CASSGLGQPTGELFF. CDR3 coding DNA: TGTGCCAGCAGCGGACTGGGACAGCCCACCGGGGAGCTGTTTTTT.

The rearrangement uses TRBV7-2 and TRBJ2-1; D perhaps matches TRBD2 (6 bases). The CDR3 is 17 residues long. V lost 0 bases and J 6 bases, leaving 18 bases between the germline ends. Germline V gene sequence: CDR1 SGHTA, CDR2 FQGNSA. As DNA, the CDR3 is TGTGCCAGCAGCTTAGCGTTGACTAGAGGTTTAGGCAATGAGCAGTTCTTC. Translation gives CASSLALTRGLGNEQFF.

The gene calls are TRBV11-2 and TRBJ2-1; 9 nucleotides align to TRBD2. Germline V CDR1 and CDR2: SGHAT, FQNNGV. The CDR3 covers 19 residues. Germline trimming cut 1 base from V and 2 bases from J; bases unmatched to any gene: 12. CDR3 coding DNA: TGTGCCAGCAGCTTAGGGCCTAGCGGGATTTCGGGGCCCTACAATGAGCAGTTCTTC. It translates to CASSLGPSGISGPYNEQFF.